This TCR beta chain originates from a study of blood T cell repertoires in COVID-19. About the research overall: Spain, Italy and the United States supplied samples that represented acute and convalescent COVID-19. PBMCs, B-cell-depleted T cells, or T cells provided the cDNA or gDNA that made up the material.

Assay: immunoSEQ multiplex PCR; the TCRdb copy retains only in-frame clones and omits some. This sample has around 150,000 clones; 70% to 90% occur once, and the top ten carry 0.99%. There are 18 residues in the CDR3. In germline, CDR1 is KGHDR, CDR2 SFDVKD. J gave up 3 bases and V 0 bases, and 12 bases lay outside the gene matches. The sequence was collected from a man between 18 and 29 years old with acute or convalescent COVID-19. V gene TRBV24-1 combines with J gene TRBJ2-7; 8 bases fit TRBD1. The sequenced sample was peripheral blood. The CDR3 spells CATSDLPLARGRLYEQYV. Written as DNA, the CDR3 is TGTGCCACCAGTGATTTGCCCCTGGCCAGGGGGCGACTCTACGAGCAGTACGTC.